The T cell receptor beta chain described here comes from a study of blood T cell repertoires in COVID-19. Study information: The samples span acute and convalescent COVID-19 from the United States, Italy and Spain.

The protocol was immunoSEQ multiplex PCR, while the TCRdb copy is restricted to in-frame clones and leaves out a portion. The data show 150,000 to 200,000 clones, around 82% seen once. The CDR3 sequence is 15 residues long. J gave up 2 bases and V 6 bases, and 5 bases lay outside the gene matches. Germline loops: CDR1 SGHTA, CDR2 FQGNSA. Sequencing was performed on peripheral blood. The source is a woman at least 80 years old with acute or convalescent COVID-19. The rearrangement uses TRBV7-2 and TRBJ2-7; TRBD1 matches 12 bases. This CDR3 is CASSPGTGGTYEQYF. CDR3 in DNA: TGTGCCAGCAGTCCCGGGACAGGGGGCACCTACGAGCAGTACTTC.